This TCR beta chain is from a study of blood T cells in healthy people across ages. Study conclusions and caveats: Naive CD4+ cells and diversity were both higher in long-lived donors than in aged donors.

Concerning this clonotype itself: The antigen is undetermined.

Alongside a J-beta primer mix, a sample-barcoded 5' primer served in a second PCR lasting roughly 6 to 11 cycles. TCRdb analysed the 5' RACE reads with MiXCR anew, one entry per CDR3 protein. The data hold about 730,000 distinct CDR3 sequences, with about 40% observed a single time. Per the germline V gene, CDR1 is SGHTA and CDR2 is FQGNSA. The ends were cut back, 6 bases at V and 4 bases at J, with 21 bases in the middle. The CDR3 sequence is 16 residues long. Source material: blood. The V call is TRBV7-2, the J call TRBJ2-5; D gene ambiguous. The source is a woman in her sixties in good health. This chain's CDR3 is CASSRRNSPLGETQYF. The DNA of the CDR3 is TGTGCCAGCAGTCGCAGAAACTCGCCCCTCGGAGAGACCCAGTACTTC.